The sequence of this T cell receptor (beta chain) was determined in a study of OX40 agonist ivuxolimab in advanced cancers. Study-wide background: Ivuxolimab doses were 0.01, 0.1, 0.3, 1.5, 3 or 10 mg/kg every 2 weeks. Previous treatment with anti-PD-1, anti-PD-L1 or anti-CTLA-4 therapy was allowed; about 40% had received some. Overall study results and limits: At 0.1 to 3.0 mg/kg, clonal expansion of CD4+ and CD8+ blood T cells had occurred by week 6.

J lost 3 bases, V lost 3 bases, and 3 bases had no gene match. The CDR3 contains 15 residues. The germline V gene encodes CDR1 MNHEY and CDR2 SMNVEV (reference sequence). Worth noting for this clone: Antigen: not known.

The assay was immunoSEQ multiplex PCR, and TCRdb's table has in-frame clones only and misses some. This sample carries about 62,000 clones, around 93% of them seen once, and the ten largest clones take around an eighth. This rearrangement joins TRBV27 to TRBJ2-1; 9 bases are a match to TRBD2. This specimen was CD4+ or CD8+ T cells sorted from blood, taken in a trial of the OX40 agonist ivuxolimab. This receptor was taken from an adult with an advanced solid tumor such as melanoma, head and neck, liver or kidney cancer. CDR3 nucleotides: TGTGCCAGCAGTTTGGGACTAGCAAACTACAATGAGCAGTTCTTC. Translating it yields CASSLGLANYNEQFF.